Included here is one T cell receptor beta chain sequence, with context. Its target is not known. The data were taken from a study of beta chain features in type 1 diabetes. Across the study: Across all samples, about 100,000,000 sorted cells were examined.

Germline V lookup: CDR1 MGHRA, CDR2 YSYEKL. V was clipped by 0 bases and J by 2 bases, with 8 bases between them. The CDR3 has 14 residues. Expressed TCRB transcripts got sequenced, as all isolated RNA was reverse transcribed. The repertoire was sequenced with immunoSEQ multiplex PCR; TCRdb's copy has only in-frame clones and lacks some. The table shows approximately 70,000 clones, with approximately 50% occurring only once. Study-level results: Patients showed naive, central memory and Treg TCRB repertoires that appeared more similar than those of healthy donors. Individuals with type 1 diabetes displayed fewer insertions and more deletions at VDJ junctions. Moderate yet significant TCRB CDR3 shortening was seen in Type 1 diabetes patients in all four CD4+ subsets.

Sequencing input: central memory CD4+ T cells from blood. This sequence originates from a man aged 30 to 45 with type 1 diabetes. This sequence joins TRBV4-1 and TRBJ2-7; a possible D gene is TRBD1 (6 bases). This CDR3 reads CASSQDTGPYEQYF. The CDR3 nucleotides read TGCGCCAGCAGCCAAGATACAGGGCCCTACGAGCAGTACTTC.